What follows are 12 T cell receptor beta chains derived from one specimen sequenced in a study of T cells after yellow fever vaccination. TCRdb ran MiXCR on the 5' RACE reads and lists one entry per CDR3 protein. The data contain around 160,000 distinct CDR3 sequences, almost 7% of them seen just once; the ten biggest clones take up more than 2%. The sequencing used CD4+ T cells sorted from PBMCs, collected 5 to 6 days after the first yellow fever vaccination. Receptors were obtained from a man between 18 and 35 years old who received the YFV17D yellow fever vaccine.

The V and J genes are TRBV4-2 and TRBJ1-2; weak D call: TRBD1 (6 bases). Germline CDR1 LGHNA, CDR2 YNFKEQ. The CDR3 totals 14 residues. Trimming took 0 bases from V and 7 from J, leaving 12 bases between them. CDR3 sequence (DNA): TGTGCCAGCAGCCAAGAGATAGGACAGTTTGGCTACACCTTC. It yields the protein CASSQEIGQFGYTF.

This clonotype was counted a few times. The chain is built from TRBV20-1 and TRBJ2-1; a possible D gene is TRBD2 (7 bases). CDR1 is DFQATT and CDR2 is SNEGSKA in the germline V gene (reference sequence). V lost 8 bases, J lost 2 bases, and 16 bases lay in between. The length of the CDR3 is 14 residues. The CDR3 DNA reads TGCAGTCCGAGGGGGGGGGGTGCCTACAATGAGCAGTTCTTC. It encodes CSPRGGGAYNEQFF.

This clonotype was counted between two and nine times. The V gene is TRBV10-3, the J gene TRBJ2-5, with D perhaps assigned TRBD1 or TRBD2 (5 bases each). V was cut by 6 bases and J by 5 bases, with 13 bases left in between. The CDR3 has 13 amino acids. From germline, CDR1 is ENHRY and CDR2 SYGVKD. CDR3 loop: CAIRLQEAETQYF. The CDR3 coding sequence is TGTGCCATCAGGCTACAGGAGGCTGAGACCCAGTACTTC.

This clonotype was counted many times. The chain couples TRBV7-2 to TRBJ2-3, with 9 nucleotides matching TRBD2. The germline gives CDR1 SGHTA, CDR2 FQGNSA. This CDR3 comprises 16 residues. V lost 5 bases to trimming and J lost 3 bases; unmatched junction nucleotides: 9. This CDR3 is CASSPPRRGGTDTQYF. DNA of the CDR3: TGTGCCAGCAGCCCACCCCGGCGGGGGGGTACAGATACGCAGTATTTT.

The J gene is TRBJ2-6, the V gene TRBV7-2; 10 nucleotides align to TRBD2. CDR3 length equals 19 residues. V shed 2 bases and J 0 bases; nucleotides not matched to a gene: 7. Germline V CDR1 and CDR2: SGHTA, FQGNSA. The CDR3 sequence: CASSLRASGGSSGANVLTF. The CDR3 bases are TGTGCCAGCAGCTTAAGGGCTAGCGGGGGAAGCTCTGGGGCCAACGTCCTGACTTTC.

This clonotype occurred many times. This chain uses TRBV5-1 with TRBJ2-7; perhaps TRBD2 as D (5 bases). There are 13 residues in the CDR3. The V and J ends lost 5 bases and 5 bases respectively, with 14 bases between them. The germline gives CDR1 SGHRS, CDR2 YFSETQ. The CDR3 nucleotides are TGCGCCAGCAGGCCTGTCGGGGAGAACGAGCAGTACTTC. It specifies CASRPVGENEQYF.

This clonotype has just a few counts. This chain joins TRBV5-4 and TRBJ2-5; 9 positions agree with TRBD2. V shed 4 bases, J shed 3 bases, and the junction held 7 bases outside the gene matches. Germline V CDR1 and CDR2: SGHNT, YYREEE (reference sequence). This CDR3 region has 15 residues. CDR3 coding DNA: TGTGCCAGCAGCCCCCTAGCGGGGAAAAAAGAGACCCAGTACTTC. Translated, it gives CASSPLAGKKETQYF.

The chain combines TRBV5-6 with TRBJ1-1, with D maybe TRBD1 (6 bases). V was trimmed by 2 bases and J by 5 bases, leaving 16 bases between them. The germline CDR1 and CDR2 sequences are SGHDT and YYEEEE. The CDR3 length is 15 residues. CDR3 in amino acids: CASSLGYRASTEAFF. CDR3 nucleotide sequence: TGTGCCAGCAGCTTAGGTTACAGGGCAAGTACTGAAGCTTTCTTT.

This clonotype has at least ten counts. This chain connects TRBV5-1 to TRBJ2-7; D uncertain. This CDR3 contains 15 residues. With 4 bases removed from V and 3 bases from J, the gap between germline ends came to 17 bases. Germline V gives CDR1 SGHRS, CDR2 YFSETQ. CDR3 protein: CASSPSVGEIYEQYF. The CDR3 DNA reads TGCGCCAGCAGCCCCTCTGTAGGTGAGATCTACGAGCAGTACTTC.

The chain carries TRBV9 and TRBJ1-6, with D perhaps matching TRBD1 (5 bases). Looked up from germline, CDR1 is SGDLS and CDR2 is YYNGEE. The V end lost 3 bases, the J end lost 0 bases, and 7 bases lay between the germline ends. This CDR3 spans 15 amino acids. The CDR3 coding sequence is TGTGCCAGCAGCGCAGGGAGCTCCTATAATTCACCCCTCCACTTT. Translation gives CASSAGSSYNSPLHF.

The V gene is TRBV5-1, the J gene TRBJ2-7, with D possibly TRBD1 on 6 matching bases. Germline lookup yields CDR1 SGHRS and CDR2 YFSETQ. Trimming stripped 4 bases from V and 7 bases from J, with 18 bases between. This CDR3 contains 14 residues. The CDR3 bases are TGCGCCAGCAGCCGACCTACGGACAGCCCTGAGCAGTACTTC. Its protein product is CASSRPTDSPEQYF.

This clonotype was counted a few times. This chain links TRBV6-2 or TRBV6-3 with TRBJ2-7; D ambiguous. Trimming stripped 5 bases from V and 2 bases from J, with 13 bases between. The CDR3 is 14 amino acids. Germline V lookup: CDR1 MNHEY, CDR2 SVGEGT. The CDR3 DNA reads as TGTGCCAGCAGTCCCCGGACGGGCCCCTACGAGCAGTACTTC. The encoded protein is CASSPRTGPYEQYF.